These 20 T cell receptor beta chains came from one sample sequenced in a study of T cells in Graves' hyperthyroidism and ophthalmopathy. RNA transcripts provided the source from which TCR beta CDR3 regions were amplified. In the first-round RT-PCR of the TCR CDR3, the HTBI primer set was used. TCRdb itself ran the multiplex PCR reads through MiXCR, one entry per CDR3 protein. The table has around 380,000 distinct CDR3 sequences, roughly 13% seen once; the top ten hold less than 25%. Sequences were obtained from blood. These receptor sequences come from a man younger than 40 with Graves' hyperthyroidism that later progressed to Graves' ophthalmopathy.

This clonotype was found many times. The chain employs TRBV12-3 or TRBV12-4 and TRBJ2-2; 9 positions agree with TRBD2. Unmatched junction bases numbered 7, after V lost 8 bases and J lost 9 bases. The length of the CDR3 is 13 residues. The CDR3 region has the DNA TGTGCCAGCGAGGATAGCGGGGGAAGGGAGCTGTTTTTT. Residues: CASEDSGGRELFF.

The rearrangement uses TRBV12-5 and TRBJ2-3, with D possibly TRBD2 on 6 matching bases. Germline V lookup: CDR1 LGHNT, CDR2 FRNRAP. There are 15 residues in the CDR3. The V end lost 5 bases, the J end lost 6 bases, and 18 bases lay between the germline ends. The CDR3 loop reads CASGQPSAHGDTQYF. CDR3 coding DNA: TGTGCTAGTGGTCAGCCTAGCGCACATGGGGATACGCAGTATTTT.

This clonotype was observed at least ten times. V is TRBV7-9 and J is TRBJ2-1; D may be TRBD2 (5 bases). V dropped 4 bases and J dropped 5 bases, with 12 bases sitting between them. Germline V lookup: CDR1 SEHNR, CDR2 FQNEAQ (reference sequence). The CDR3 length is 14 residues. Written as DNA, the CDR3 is TGTGCCAGCAGCTCCCGGAGGCAGGACAATGAGCAGTTCTTC. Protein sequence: CASSSRRQDNEQFF.

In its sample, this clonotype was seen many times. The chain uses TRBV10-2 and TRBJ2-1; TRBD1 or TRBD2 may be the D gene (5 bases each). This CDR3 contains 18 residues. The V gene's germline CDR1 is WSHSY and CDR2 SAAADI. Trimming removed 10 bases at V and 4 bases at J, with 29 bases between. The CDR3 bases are TGCGCCACCCATGTTGGGGGTAGCTCGATCCTTTTTTACAATGAGCAGTTCTTC. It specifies CATHVGGSSILFYNEQFF.

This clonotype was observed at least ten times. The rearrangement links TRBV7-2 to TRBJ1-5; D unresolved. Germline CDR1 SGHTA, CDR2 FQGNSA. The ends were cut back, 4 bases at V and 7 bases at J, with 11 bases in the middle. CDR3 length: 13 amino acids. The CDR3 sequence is CASSSDLGQPQHF. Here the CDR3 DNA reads TGTGCCAGCAGCTCAGACTTGGGGCAGCCCCAGCATTTT. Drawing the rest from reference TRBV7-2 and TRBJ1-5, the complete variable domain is GAGVSQSPSNKVTEKGKDVELRCDPISGHTALYWYRQSLGQGLEFLIYFQGNSAPDKSGLPSDRFSAERTGGSVSTLTIQRTQQEDSAVYLCASSSDLGQPQHFGDGTRLSIL.

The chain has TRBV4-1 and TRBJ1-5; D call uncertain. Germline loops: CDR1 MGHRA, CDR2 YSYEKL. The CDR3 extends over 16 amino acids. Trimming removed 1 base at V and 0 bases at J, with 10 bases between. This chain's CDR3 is CASSQGWAISNQPQHF. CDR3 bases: TGCGCCAGCAGCCAAGGCTGGGCCATTAGCAATCAGCCCCAGCATTTT.

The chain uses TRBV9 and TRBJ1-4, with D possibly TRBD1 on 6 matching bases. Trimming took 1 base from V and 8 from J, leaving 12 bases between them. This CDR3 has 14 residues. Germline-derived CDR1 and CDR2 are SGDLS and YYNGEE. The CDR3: CASSVWGRGEKLFF. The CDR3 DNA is TGTGCCAGCAGCGTATGGGGGCGAGGAGAAAAACTGTTTTTT.

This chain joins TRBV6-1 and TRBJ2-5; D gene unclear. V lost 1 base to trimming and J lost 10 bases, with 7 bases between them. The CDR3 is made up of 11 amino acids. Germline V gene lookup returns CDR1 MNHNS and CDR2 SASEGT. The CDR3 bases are TGTGCCAGCAGTGAAGGGGTGCACCAGTACTTC. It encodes CASSEGVHQYF.

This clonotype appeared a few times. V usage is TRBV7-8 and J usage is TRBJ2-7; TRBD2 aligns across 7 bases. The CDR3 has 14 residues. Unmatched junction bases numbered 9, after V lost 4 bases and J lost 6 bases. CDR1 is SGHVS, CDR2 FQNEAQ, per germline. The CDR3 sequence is CASSSSGVGLEQYF. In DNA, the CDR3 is TGTGCCAGCAGCTCCAGCGGGGTGGGGCTCGAGCAGTACTTC.

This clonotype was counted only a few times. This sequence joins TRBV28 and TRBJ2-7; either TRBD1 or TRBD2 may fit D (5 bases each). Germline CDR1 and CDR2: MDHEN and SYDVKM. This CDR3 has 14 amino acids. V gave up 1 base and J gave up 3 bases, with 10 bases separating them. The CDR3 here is CASSLYRGYYEQYF. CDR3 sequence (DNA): TGTGCCAGCAGTTTATATCGGGGCTACTACGAGCAGTACTTC.

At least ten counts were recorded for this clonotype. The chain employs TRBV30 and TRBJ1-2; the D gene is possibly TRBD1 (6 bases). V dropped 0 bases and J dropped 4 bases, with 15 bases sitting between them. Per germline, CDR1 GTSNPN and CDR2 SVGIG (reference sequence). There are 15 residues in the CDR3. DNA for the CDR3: TGTGCCTGGAGTGTCGATCCAGGGGTTCCCTATGGCTACACCTTC. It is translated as CAWSVDPGVPYGYTF.

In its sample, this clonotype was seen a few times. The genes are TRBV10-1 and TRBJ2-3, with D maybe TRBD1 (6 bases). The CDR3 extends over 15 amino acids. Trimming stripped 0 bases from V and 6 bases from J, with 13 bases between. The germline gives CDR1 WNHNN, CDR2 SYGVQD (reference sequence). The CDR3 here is CASSESLGAGDTQYF. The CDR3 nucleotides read TGCGCCAGCAGTGAGTCTTTGGGGGCTGGGGATACGCAGTATTTT.

CDR3 sequence (DNA): TGCGCCAGCAGCCCCGGACAGGGTAGGAACGAGCAGTACTTC. Its protein is CASSPGQGRNEQYF. The V and J genes are TRBV5-1 and TRBJ2-7, with TRBD1 identical over 8 bases. There are 14 residues in the CDR3. V was pared by 4 bases and J by 5 bases, with 8 bases of the junction left unmatched. Germline V CDR1 and CDR2: SGHRS, YFSETQ.

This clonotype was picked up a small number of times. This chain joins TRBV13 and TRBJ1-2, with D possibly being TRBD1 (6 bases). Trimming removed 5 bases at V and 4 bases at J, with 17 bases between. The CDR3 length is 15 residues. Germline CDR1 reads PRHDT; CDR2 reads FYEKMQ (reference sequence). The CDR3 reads CASSPTSRGFYGYTF. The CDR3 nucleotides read TGTGCCAGCAGCCCTACTAGCAGGGGTTTCTATGGCTACACCTTC.

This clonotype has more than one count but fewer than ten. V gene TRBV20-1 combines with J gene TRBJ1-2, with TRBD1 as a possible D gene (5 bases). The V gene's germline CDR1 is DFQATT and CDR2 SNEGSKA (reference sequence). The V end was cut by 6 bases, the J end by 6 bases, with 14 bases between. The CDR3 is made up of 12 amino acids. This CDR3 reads CSATGGIDGYTF. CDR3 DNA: TGCAGTGCAACCGGGGGGATTGATGGCTACACCTTC.

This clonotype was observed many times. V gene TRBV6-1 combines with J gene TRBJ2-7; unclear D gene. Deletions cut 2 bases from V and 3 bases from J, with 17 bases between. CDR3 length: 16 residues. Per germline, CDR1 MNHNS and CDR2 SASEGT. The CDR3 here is CASSERTPPSIYEQYF. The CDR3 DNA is TGTGCCAGCAGTGAAAGAACCCCCCCTTCAATCTACGAGCAGTACTTC.

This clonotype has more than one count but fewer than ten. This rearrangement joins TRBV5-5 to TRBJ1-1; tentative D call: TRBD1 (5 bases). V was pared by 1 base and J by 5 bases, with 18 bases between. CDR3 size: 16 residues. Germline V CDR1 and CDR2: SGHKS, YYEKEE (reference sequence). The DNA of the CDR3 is TGTGCCAGCAGCTTGTTCGGGGGAGGGTGGGAAACTGAAGCTTTCTTT. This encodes CASSLFGGGWETEAFF.

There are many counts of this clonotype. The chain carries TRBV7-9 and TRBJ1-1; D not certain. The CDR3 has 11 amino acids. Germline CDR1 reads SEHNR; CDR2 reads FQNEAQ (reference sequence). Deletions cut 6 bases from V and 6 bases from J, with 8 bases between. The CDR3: CASRNSAEAFF. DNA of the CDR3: TGTGCCAGCAGAAACAGCGCTGAAGCTTTCTTT.

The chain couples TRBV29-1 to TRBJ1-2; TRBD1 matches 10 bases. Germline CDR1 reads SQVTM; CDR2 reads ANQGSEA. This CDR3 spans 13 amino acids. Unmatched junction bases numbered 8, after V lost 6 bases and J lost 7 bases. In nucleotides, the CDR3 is TGCAGCGTGACAGGGGGCTCCCCCGGTGGCTACACCTTC. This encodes CSVTGGSPGGYTF.

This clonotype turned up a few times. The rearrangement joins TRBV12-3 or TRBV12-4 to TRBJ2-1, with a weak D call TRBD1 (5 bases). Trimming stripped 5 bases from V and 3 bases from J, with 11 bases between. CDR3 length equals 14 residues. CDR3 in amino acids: CASSSDSLYNEQFF. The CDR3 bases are TGTGCCAGCAGTAGTGACAGCCTCTACAATGAGCAGTTCTTC.